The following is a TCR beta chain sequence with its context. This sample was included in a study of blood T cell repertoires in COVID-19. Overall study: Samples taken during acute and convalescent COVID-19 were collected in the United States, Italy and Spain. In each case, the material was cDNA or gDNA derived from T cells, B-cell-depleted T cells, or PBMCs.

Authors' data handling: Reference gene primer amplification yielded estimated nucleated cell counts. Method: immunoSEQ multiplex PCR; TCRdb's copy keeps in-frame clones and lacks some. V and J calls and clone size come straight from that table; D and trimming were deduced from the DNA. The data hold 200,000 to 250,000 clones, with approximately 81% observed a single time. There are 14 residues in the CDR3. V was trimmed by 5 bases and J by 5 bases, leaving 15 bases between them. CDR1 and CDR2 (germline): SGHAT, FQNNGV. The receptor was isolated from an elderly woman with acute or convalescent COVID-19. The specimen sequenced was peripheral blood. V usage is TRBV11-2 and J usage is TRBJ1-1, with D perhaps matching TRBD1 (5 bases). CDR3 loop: CASSRGDGTTEAFF. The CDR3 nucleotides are TGTGCCAGCAGCCGGGGGGACGGGACGACTGAAGCTTTCTTT.